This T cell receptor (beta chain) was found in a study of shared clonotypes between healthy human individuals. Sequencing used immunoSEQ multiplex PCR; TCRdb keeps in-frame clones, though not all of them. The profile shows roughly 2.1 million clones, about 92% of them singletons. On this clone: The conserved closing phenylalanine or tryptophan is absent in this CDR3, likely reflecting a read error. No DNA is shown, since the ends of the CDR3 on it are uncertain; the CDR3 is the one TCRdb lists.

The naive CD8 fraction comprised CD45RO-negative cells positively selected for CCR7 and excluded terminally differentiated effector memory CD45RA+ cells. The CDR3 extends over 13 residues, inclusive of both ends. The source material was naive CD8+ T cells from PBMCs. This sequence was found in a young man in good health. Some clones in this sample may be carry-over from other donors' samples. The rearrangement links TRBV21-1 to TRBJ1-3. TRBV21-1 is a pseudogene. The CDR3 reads CASRKPPGSCLRC.